The next 18 T cell receptor beta chains were all read from a single sample in a study of shared clonotypes between healthy human individuals. The table came from immunoSEQ multiplex PCR; TCRdb's copy has only in-frame clones and leaves some out. The sample has some 630,000 clones, 72% seen once. The sequenced material came from memory CD4+ T cells sorted from blood. Indicated subset: CD45RA-negative fraction. The receptor source for this set is a young woman in good health.

This chain uses TRBV10-3 with TRBJ1-5; D unclear. V was shortened by 3 bases and J by 3 bases, with 12 bases between the two germline ends. Looked up from germline, CDR1 is ENHRY and CDR2 is SYGVKD. This CDR3 has 15 amino acids. CDR3 loop: CAISEAGRTNQPQHF. The CDR3 nucleotides read TGTGCCATCAGTGAAGCGGGTCGAACCAATCAGCCCCAGCATTTT.

V usage is TRBV27 and J usage is TRBJ1-4; D gene unclear. Germline CDR1 is MNHEY and CDR2 is SMNVEV (reference sequence). The CDR3 totals 14 residues. V was trimmed by 2 bases and J by 11 bases, leaving 15 bases between them. This chain's CDR3 is CASSLTQVSGKLFF. In nucleotides, the CDR3 is TGTGCCAGCAGTTTAACTCAGGTTTCCGGGAAACTGTTTTTT.

The rearrangement uses TRBV6-5 and TRBJ1-5; D not resolved. Trimming shortened V by 2 bases and J by 7 bases, and 9 bases separated the two germline ends. The CDR3 runs to 13 residues. Germline V lookup: CDR1 MNHEY, CDR2 SVGAGI. CDR3 protein: CASSYADGQPQHF. The DNA of the CDR3 is TGTGCCAGCAGTTACGCGGACGGACAGCCCCAGCATTTT.

The chain carries TRBV5-4 and TRBJ1-2; 8 nucleotides line up with TRBD1. Germline V CDR1 and CDR2: SGHNT, YYREEE (reference sequence). The CDR3 loop spans 14 amino acids. V lost 1 base, J lost 8 bases, and 7 bases stayed unmatched. CDR3 in DNA: TGTGCCAGCAGCTTGCCAGGGGGCGCGGGAGGCTACACCTTC. Protein sequence: CASSLPGGAGGYTF.

This chain connects TRBV4-1 to TRBJ2-5; D may be TRBD1 (6 bases). The CDR3 sequence is 15 residues long. V was shortened by 6 bases and J by 2 bases, with 16 bases between the two germline ends. Germline CDR1 reads MGHRA; CDR2 reads YSYEKL. Here the CDR3 reads CASSRTVVGQETQYF. CDR3 DNA: TGCGCCAGCAGTCGGACAGTTGTAGGGCAAGAGACCCAGTACTTC.

The gene calls are TRBV7-2 and TRBJ2-2; D gene ambiguous. Germline loops: CDR1 SGHTA, CDR2 FQGNSA. The CDR3 extends over 12 amino acids. V dropped 5 bases and J dropped 7 bases, with 8 bases sitting between them. CDR3 loop: CASSDLRGELFF. The CDR3 region has the DNA TGTGCCAGCAGCGACTTGCGCGGGGAGCTGTTTTTT.

V usage is TRBV19 and J usage is TRBJ2-2, with TRBD2 matching 8 bases. Germline V lookup: CDR1 LNHDA, CDR2 SQIVND (reference sequence). This CDR3 is built from 15 residues. Trimming cost V 7 bases and J 4 bases; bases outside gene matches: 8. The CDR3 here is CASTNSGRGTGELFF. The CDR3 coding sequence is TGTGCCAGTACGAACAGCGGGAGAGGCACCGGGGAGCTGTTTTTT.

V and J are TRBV11-3 and TRBJ2-7; D possibly uses TRBD1 or TRBD2 (6 bases each). Germline CDR1 reads SGHNT; CDR2 reads YENEEA. Trimming took off 5 bases at V and 6 bases at J, with 14 bases between the two ends. This CDR3 has 13 amino acids. The chain's CDR3 is CASSPQPGAEQYF. Written as DNA, the CDR3 is TGTGCCAGCAGCCCTCAGCCGGGGGCCGAGCAGTACTTC.

J is TRBJ2-5 and V is TRBV6-6; D is undetermined. Germline V gives CDR1 MNHNY, CDR2 SVGAGI (reference sequence). V gave up 3 bases and J gave up 6 bases, with 5 bases separating them. This CDR3 is built from 11 residues. The CDR3 protein is CASSYGQTQYF. CDR3 coding DNA: TGTGCCAGCAGTTATGGGCAGACCCAGTACTTC.

The chain joins TRBV5-1 to TRBJ1-1; D is unresolved. The CDR3 has 13 residues. Germline-derived CDR1 and CDR2 are SGHRS and YFSETQ. Trimming took 6 bases from V and 1 from J, leaving 10 bases between them. DNA for the CDR3: TGCGCCAGCACCCGGGCCCCGAACACTGAAGCTTTCTTT. Encoded protein: CASTRAPNTEAFF.

This clone was counted between two and nine times. The V call is TRBV18, the J call TRBJ2-7, with TRBD1 matching over 9 bases. J gave up 4 bases and V 4 bases, and 11 bases lay outside the gene matches. CDR3 length: 16 residues. CDR1 and CDR2 from the germline V gene are KGHSH and LQKENI. The CDR3 spells CASSRTTGTGTYEQYF. The CDR3 DNA sequence: TGTGCCAGCTCACGCACCACCGGGACAGGGACTTACGAGCAGTACTTC.

V is TRBV7-3 and J is TRBJ2-1; the D is unclear. V lost 5 bases and J lost 7, with 12 bases in between. Germline lookup yields CDR1 SGHTA and CDR2 FQGTGA. The CDR3 is 13 amino acids. DNA of the CDR3: TGTGCCAGCAGCCCGGACCCTGGGAATGAGCAGTTCTTC. This codes for CASSPDPGNEQFF.

V gene TRBV19 combines with J gene TRBJ1-5; 8 bases line up with TRBD1. V was clipped by 5 bases and J by 5 bases; unmatched bases: 8. In germline, CDR1 is LNHDA, CDR2 SQIVND (reference sequence). The CDR3 is made up of 15 amino acids. CDR3 loop: CASSPGQGIYQPQHF. The CDR3 bases are TGTGCCAGTAGTCCAGGACAGGGAATCTATCAGCCCCAGCATTTT.

The V gene is TRBV27, the J gene TRBJ2-6; D call uncertain. V lost 3 bases and J 4 bases, leaving 10 bases between the germline ends. CDR3 length: 15 amino acids. Germline V CDR1 and CDR2: MNHEY, SMNVEV (reference sequence). The CDR3 DNA reads as TGTGCCAGCAGTTTGATGTGGTCCGGGGCCAACGTCCTGACTTTC. This sequence encodes CASSLMWSGANVLTF.

This clone has just one count. The chain carries TRBV28 and TRBJ1-1; D unresolved. V was pared by 6 bases and J by 0 bases, with 14 bases between. The length of the CDR3 is 15 residues. Germline CDR1 MDHEN, CDR2 SYDVKM. This chain's CDR3 is CASRMVGSLNTEAFF. The CDR3 DNA reads TGTGCCAGCAGGATGGTCGGTTCGCTGAACACTGAAGCTTTCTTT.

CDR3 sequence reads: CASSRAGPGDEQFF. As DNA, the CDR3 is TGTGCCAGTAGTAGAGCGGGTCCCGGGGATGAGCAGTTCTTC. The chain combines TRBV19 with TRBJ2-1; TRBD2 is a possible D gene (6 bases). Per germline, CDR1 LNHDA and CDR2 SQIVND (reference sequence). V was pared by 4 bases and J by 8 bases, with 15 bases between. The CDR3 runs 14 residues.

V is TRBV10-1 and J is TRBJ2-3; D not certain. Trimming left V 3 bases short and J 1 base short, with 8 bases between. The CDR3 has 14 residues. Germline-derived CDR1 and CDR2 are WNHNN and SYGVQD (reference sequence). CDR3 in amino acids: CASSERVGTDTQYF. CDR3 nucleotides: TGCGCCAGCAGTGAAAGGGTCGGCACAGATACGCAGTATTTT.

V gene TRBV11-3 combines with J gene TRBJ2-1, with D possibly being TRBD1 (5 bases). Germline V gene data show CDR1 as SGHNT and CDR2 as YENEEA. V dropped 5 bases and J dropped 0 bases, with 11 bases sitting between them. CDR3 length: 15 amino acids. CDR3 nucleotides: TGTGCCAGCAGCAAACAGGCCAGCTCCTACAATGAGCAGTTCTTC. Its protein product is CASSKQASSYNEQFF.